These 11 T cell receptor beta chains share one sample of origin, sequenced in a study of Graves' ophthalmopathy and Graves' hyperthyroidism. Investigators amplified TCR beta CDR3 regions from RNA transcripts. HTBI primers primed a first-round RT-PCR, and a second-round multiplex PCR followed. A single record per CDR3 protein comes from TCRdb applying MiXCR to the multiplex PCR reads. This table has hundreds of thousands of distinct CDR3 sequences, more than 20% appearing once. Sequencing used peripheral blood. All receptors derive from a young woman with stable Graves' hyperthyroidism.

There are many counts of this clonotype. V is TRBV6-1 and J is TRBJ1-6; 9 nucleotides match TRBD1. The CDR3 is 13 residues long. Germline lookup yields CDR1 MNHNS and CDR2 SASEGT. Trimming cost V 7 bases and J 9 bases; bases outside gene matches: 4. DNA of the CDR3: TGTGCCAGCACGGGACAGGGAGGTTCACCCCTCCACTTT. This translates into CASTGQGGSPLHF.

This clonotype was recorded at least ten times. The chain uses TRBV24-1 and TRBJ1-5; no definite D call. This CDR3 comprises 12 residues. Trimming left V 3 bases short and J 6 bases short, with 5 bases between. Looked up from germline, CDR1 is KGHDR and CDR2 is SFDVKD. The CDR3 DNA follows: TGTGCCACCAGTGATGGTTTTCAGCCCCAGCATTTT. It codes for CATSDGFQPQHF.

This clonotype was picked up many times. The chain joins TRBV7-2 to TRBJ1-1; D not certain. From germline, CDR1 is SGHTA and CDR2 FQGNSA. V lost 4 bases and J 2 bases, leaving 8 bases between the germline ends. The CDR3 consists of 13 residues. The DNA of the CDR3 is TGTGCCAGCAGCTGGGCTGGAAACACTGAAGCTTTCTTT. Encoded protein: CASSWAGNTEAFF.

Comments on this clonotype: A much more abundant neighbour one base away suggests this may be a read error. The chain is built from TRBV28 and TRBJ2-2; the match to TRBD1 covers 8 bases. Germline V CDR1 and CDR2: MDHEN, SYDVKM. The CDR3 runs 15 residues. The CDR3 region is CASSPRTGRAGELCF. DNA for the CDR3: TGTGCCAGCAGTCCTCGGACAGGGAGAGCCGGGGAGCTGTGTTTT.

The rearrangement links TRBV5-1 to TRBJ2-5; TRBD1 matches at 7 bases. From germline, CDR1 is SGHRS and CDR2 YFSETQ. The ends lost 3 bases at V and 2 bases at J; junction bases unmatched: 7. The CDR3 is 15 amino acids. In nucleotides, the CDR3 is TGCGCCAGCAGCTCCCAGACAGGGCCACAAGAGACCCAGTACTTC. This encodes CASSSQTGPQETQYF. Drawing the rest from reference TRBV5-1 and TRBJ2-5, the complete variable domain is KAGVTQTPRYLIKTRGQQVTLSCSPISGHRSVSWYQQTPGQGLQFLFEYFSETQRNKGNFPGRFSGRQFSNSRSEMNVSTLELGDSALYLCASSSQTGPQETQYFGPGTRLLVL.

CDR3 residues: CASSLDSPGNNSPLHF. The CDR3 nucleotides are TGCGCCAGCAGCTTGGATTCCCCGGGAAATAATTCACCCCTCCACTTT. The rearrangement uses TRBV5-1 and TRBJ1-6; D remains ambiguous. This CDR3 spans 16 amino acids. V was pared by 0 bases and J by 5 bases, with 12 bases between. Germline-derived CDR1 and CDR2 are SGHRS and YFSETQ.

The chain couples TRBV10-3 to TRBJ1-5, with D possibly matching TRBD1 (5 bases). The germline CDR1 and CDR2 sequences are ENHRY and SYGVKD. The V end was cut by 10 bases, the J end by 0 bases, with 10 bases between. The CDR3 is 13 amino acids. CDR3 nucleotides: TGTGCCAAGCAGGGAAATAGCAATCAGCCCCAGCATTTT. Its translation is CAKQGNSNQPQHF.

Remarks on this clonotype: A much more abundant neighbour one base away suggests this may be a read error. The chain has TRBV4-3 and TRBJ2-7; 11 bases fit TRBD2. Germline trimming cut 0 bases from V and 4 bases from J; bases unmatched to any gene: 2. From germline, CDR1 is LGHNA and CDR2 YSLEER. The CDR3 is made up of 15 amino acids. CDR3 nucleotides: TGCGCCAGCAGCCAAGATCCTAGCGGGGGGTACGAGCAGTACTTC. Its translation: CASSQDPSGGYEQYF.

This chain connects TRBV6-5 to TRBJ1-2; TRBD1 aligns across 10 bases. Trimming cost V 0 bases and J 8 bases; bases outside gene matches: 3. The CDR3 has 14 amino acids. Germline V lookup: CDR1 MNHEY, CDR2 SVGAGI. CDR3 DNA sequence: TGTGCCAGCAGTTACTCAGGGACAGGGGAAGGCTACACCTTC. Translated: CASSYSGTGEGYTF.

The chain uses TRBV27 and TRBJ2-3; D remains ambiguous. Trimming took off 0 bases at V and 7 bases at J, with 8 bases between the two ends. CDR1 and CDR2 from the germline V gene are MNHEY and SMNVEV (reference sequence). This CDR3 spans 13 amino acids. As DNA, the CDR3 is TGTGCCAGCAGTTTATCGGAAATTCATACGCAGTATTTT. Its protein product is CASSLSEIHTQYF.

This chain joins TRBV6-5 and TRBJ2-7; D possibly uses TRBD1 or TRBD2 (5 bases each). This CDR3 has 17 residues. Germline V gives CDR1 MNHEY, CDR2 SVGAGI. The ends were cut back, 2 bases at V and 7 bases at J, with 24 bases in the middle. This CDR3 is CASSYRLTRGESGEQYF. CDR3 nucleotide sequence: TGTGCCAGCAGTTACCGTCTAACGAGGGGCGAGAGTGGAGAGCAGTACTTC.